This TCR beta chain was sequenced during a study of cytomegalovirus exposure and HLA in healthy donors. Study-level background: Earlier, 180 million or so T cells were analyzed, and fewer than 120 million unique TCR beta sequences were found among them. Genotyping of 400 or so donors showed that over 65% belonged to the Caucasian-associated ancestry cluster.

Notes on the study in general: For TCR beta chains, V- and J-gene trimming was later linked to a missense DCLRE1C variant. As a later analysis revealed, the rate of TCR association differed by HLA locus, with DRB1 most and HLA-C fewest.

About this clone itself: No antigen is known for it.

PCR involved 60 Vbeta and 13 Jbeta primers. The table came from immunoSEQ multiplex PCR; TCRdb's copy has only in-frame clones and leaves some out. This sample contains about 77,000 clones. The CDR3 runs 15 residues. After removal of 7 bases from V and 3 bases from J, the junction contained 8 bases not matched to a gene. The germline CDR1 and CDR2 sequences are MNHEY and SMNVEV (reference sequence). The rearrangement uses TRBV27 and TRBJ2-4; 8 nucleotides match TRBD1. This TCR was sampled from a man aged 50 to 59 in good health and CMV-seropositive. Sequenced sample: PBMCs. The CDR3 is CASTGQGTIKNIQYF. The CDR3, as DNA: TGTGCCAGCACCGGACAGGGCACCATCAAAAACATTCAGTACTTC.